These 28 T cell receptor beta chains came from one sample sequenced in a study of shared clonotypes between healthy human individuals. The table came from immunoSEQ multiplex PCR; TCRdb's copy has only in-frame clones and leaves some out. The sample lists roughly 2.5 million clones; roughly 92% were seen once. Sequencing was carried out using naive CD4+ T cells sorted from blood. Subset given: CD45RA+ positively selected. All receptors derive from a man aged 18 to 35 in good health.

J is TRBJ1-4 and V is TRBV6-1, with D possibly matching TRBD1 (6 bases). V dropped 2 bases and J dropped 8 bases, with 12 bases sitting between them. Germline CDR1 MNHNS, CDR2 SASEGT. The CDR3 runs to 14 residues. As DNA, the CDR3 is TGTGCCAGCAGTGAACGGGGGGCCAGGGAAAAACTGTTTTTT. This encodes CASSERGAREKLFF.

On this clone: This sample also contains other DNA sequences that code for the same CDR3. The chain carries TRBV7-9 and TRBJ2-3, with 10 positions matching TRBD2. CDR3 length: 15 residues. Germline lookup yields CDR1 SEHNR and CDR2 FQNEAQ (reference sequence). V lost 4 bases to trimming and J lost 1 base; unmatched junction nucleotides: 2. The CDR3 nucleotides are TGTGCCAGCAGCTCAGGGACTAGCGGCACAGATACGCAGTATTTT. This sequence encodes CASSSGTSGTDTQYF. Full variable domain (rest looked up from reference TRBV7-9 and TRBJ2-3): DTGVSQNPRHKITKRGQNVTFRCDPISEHNRLYWYRQTLGQGPEFLTYFQNEAQLEKSRLLSDRFSAERPKGSFSTLEIQRTEQGDSAMYLCASSSGTSGTDTQYFGPGTRLTVL.

Points on this clone: Other DNA sequences from this sample encode an identical CDR3 as well. The V gene is TRBV6-5, the J gene TRBJ2-3, with 7 bases aligning to TRBD2. The CDR3 covers 16 residues. Looked up from germline, CDR1 is MNHEY and CDR2 is SVGAGI. The trim removed 0 bases at V and 3 bases at J, leaving 6 bases unmatched. CDR3 coding DNA: TGTGCCAGCAGTTACTCAGCTAGCGGCCTAACAGATACGCAGTATTTT. Translation: CASSYSASGLTDTQYF.

This clone was found once. The chain is built from TRBV6-6 and TRBJ2-2; D is undetermined. The germline V gene encodes CDR1 MNHNY and CDR2 SVGAGI (reference sequence). This CDR3 spans 14 amino acids. Trimming pared 7 bases from V and 0 bases from J, leaving 9 bases between. This chain's CDR3 is CASKGPANTGELFF. The CDR3 bases are TGTGCCAGCAAAGGGCCCGCGAACACCGGGGAGCTGTTTTTT.

The chain has TRBV7-9 and TRBJ2-3; 8 nucleotides match TRBD2. The CDR3 is made up of 17 amino acids. With V trimmed by 1 base and J by 4 bases, 10 bases remained unmatched. CDR1 and CDR2 from the germline V gene are SEHNR and FQNEAQ (reference sequence). The CDR3 loop is CASSLGVERETSDTQYF. CDR3 sequence (DNA): TGTGCCAGCAGCTTAGGGGTCGAGCGGGAGACCTCAGATACGCAGTATTTT. Combining the CDR3 with reference TRBV7-9 and TRBJ2-3 gives the whole variable domain DTGVSQNPRHKITKRGQNVTFRCDPISEHNRLYWYRQTLGQGPEFLTYFQNEAQLEKSRLLSDRFSAERPKGSFSTLEIQRTEQGDSAMYLCASSLGVERETSDTQYFGPGTRLTVL.

This rearrangement joins TRBV7-8 to TRBJ2-7; 10 nucleotides agree with TRBD2. Germline values: CDR1 SGHVS, CDR2 FQNEAQ. The CDR3 spans 16 residues. V lost 6 bases to trimming and J lost 5 bases; unmatched junction nucleotides: 13. The CDR3 coding sequence is TGTGCCAGCAGTCTAACTTTGAGACTAGCGGGCGACGAGCAGTACTTC. Translated: CASSLTLRLAGDEQYF.

V usage is TRBV28 and J usage is TRBJ1-1; 8 positions agree with TRBD1. V dropped 10 bases and J dropped 6; count of bases not matched to a gene: 10. Germline V gene sequence: CDR1 MDHEN, CDR2 SYDVKM. The CDR3 length is 13 residues. CDR3 coding DNA: TGTGCCACCCAGGGGGCGCGTTCCGCTGAAGCTTTCTTT. Residues: CATQGARSAEAFF.

The rearrangement joins TRBV19 to TRBJ2-2, with TRBD1 matching over 9 bases. Germline CDR1 LNHDA, CDR2 SQIVND (reference sequence). The CDR3 contains 16 residues. J gave up 3 bases and V 3 bases, and 5 bases lay outside the gene matches. The CDR3 region is CASSIGTGFDTGELFF. Written as DNA, the CDR3 is TGTGCCAGTAGTATTGGGACAGGGTTTGACACCGGGGAGCTGTTTTTT.

A word on this clone: Other DNA sequences in this specimen translate into the identical CDR3. The chain couples TRBV5-4 to TRBJ1-1; D remains ambiguous. The germline V gene encodes CDR1 SGHNT and CDR2 YYREEE (reference sequence). This CDR3 has 12 residues. The V and J ends lost 3 bases and 4 bases respectively, with 7 bases between them. CDR3: CASSSPGTEAFF. As DNA, the CDR3 is TGTGCCAGCAGCTCCCCGGGCACTGAAGCTTTCTTT. Together with reference TRBV5-4 and TRBJ1-1, the CDR3 gives the full variable domain: ETGVTQSPTHLIKTRGQQVTLRCSSQSGHNTVSWYQQALGQGPQFIFQYYREEENGRGNFPPRFSGLQFPNYSSELNVNALELDDSALYLCASSSPGTEAFFGQGTRLTVV.

The V call is TRBV6-5, the J call TRBJ2-1; 8 nucleotides match TRBD2. After removal of 2 bases from V and 8 bases from J, the junction contained 11 bases not matched to a gene. Per the germline V gene, CDR1 is MNHEY and CDR2 is SVGAGI. The CDR3 sequence is 16 residues long. The CDR3 nucleotides are TGTGCCAGCAGTTACACCGGGGGGGCCAACTATGATGAGCAGTTCTTC. Its protein product is CASSYTGGANYDEQFF.

In DNA form, the CDR3 reads TGTGCCAGCAGCTTGGACAGTGCTAACTATGGCTACACCTTC. Amino acid sequence: CASSLDSANYGYTF. This chain links TRBV5-4 with TRBJ1-2, with D unresolved. Germline V gives CDR1 SGHNT, CDR2 YYREEE (reference sequence). V was shortened by 0 bases and J by 0 bases, with 6 bases between the two germline ends. This CDR3 comprises 14 residues.

The rearrangement links TRBV7-2 to TRBJ2-2, with 7 bases identical to TRBD2. V was clipped by 5 bases and J by 7 bases; unmatched bases: 10. The CDR3 extends over 15 amino acids. CDR1 and CDR2 (germline): SGHTA, FQGNSA. CDR3 sequence reads: CASSLAGGYGGELFF. CDR3 nucleotides: TGTGCCAGCAGCCTCGCCGGGGGGTACGGCGGGGAGCTGTTTTTT.

The rearrangement uses TRBV19 and TRBJ2-5, with D possibly matching TRBD2 (7 bases). V lost 7 bases and J 1 base, leaving 16 bases between the germline ends. CDR1 and CDR2 from the germline V gene are LNHDA and SQIVND (reference sequence). This CDR3 has 15 residues. The CDR3 sequence: CASKRGGGPQETQYF. CDR3 nucleotides: TGTGCCAGTAAGCGGGGCGGGGGCCCCCAAGAGACCCAGTACTTC.

The rearrangement uses TRBV11-2 and TRBJ2-1, with 10 bases identical to TRBD2. Germline V lookup: CDR1 SGHAT, CDR2 FQNNGV. With V trimmed by 0 bases and J by 7 bases, 12 bases remained unmatched. The CDR3 has 18 residues. CDR3: CASSLDWLAGVRTNEQFF. As DNA, the CDR3 is TGTGCCAGCAGCTTAGATTGGCTAGCGGGAGTTCGGACGAATGAGCAGTTCTTC.

The gene calls are TRBV18 and TRBJ2-7, with a possible D match to TRBD2 (5 bases). The CDR3 sequence is 14 residues long. CDR1 and CDR2 from the germline V gene are KGHSH and LQKENI. V was pared by 2 bases and J by 4 bases, with 12 bases between. In DNA form, the CDR3 reads TGTGCCAGCTCACCAAGCGGAAACCAGTACGAGCAGTACTTC. Translating gives CASSPSGNQYEQYF.

The genes are TRBV10-3 and TRBJ1-1; 11 positions match TRBD1. The germline V gene encodes CDR1 ENHRY and CDR2 SYGVKD. V was clipped by 6 bases and J by 6 bases; unmatched bases: 3. The CDR3 has 13 amino acids. CDR3 in DNA: TGTGCCATCAGCGGACAGGGGGCCCCTGAAGCTTTCTTT. Its translation is CAISGQGAPEAFF.

The chain uses TRBV28 and TRBJ2-1; TRBD2 matches 10 bases. From germline, CDR1 is MDHEN and CDR2 SYDVKM. The junction had 6 bases not matched to a gene; V was cut back by 6 bases and J by 4 bases. The CDR3 loop spans 15 amino acids. The CDR3 coding sequence is TGTGCCAGCAGGCCCCTAGCGGGGGAGTACAATGAGCAGTTCTTC. Amino acids: CASRPLAGEYNEQFF.

The rearrangement joins TRBV6-5 to TRBJ2-1; D may match TRBD1 or TRBD2 (6 bases each). The CDR3 has 13 amino acids. Trimming cost V 9 bases and J 2 bases, with 11 bases left between them. Germline V gives CDR1 MNHEY, CDR2 SVGAGI. In DNA, the CDR3 is TGTGCCAGTTTCCGGGGGCCCTACAATGAGCAGTTCTTC. It translates to CASFRGPYNEQFF.

The rearrangement links TRBV5-1 to TRBJ2-3; 8 nucleotides agree with TRBD2. The length of the CDR3 is 12 residues. The V gene end was trimmed by 3 bases and the J gene end by 15 bases; junction bases not matched to a gene: 9. Per germline, CDR1 SGHRS and CDR2 YFSETQ. CDR3: CASSSGGPLGYF. CDR3 in DNA: TGCGCCAGCAGCTCGGGGGGGCCCTTGGGTTATTTT. The full variable domain, rest sourced from reference TRBV5-1 and TRBJ2-3, is KAGVTQTPRYLIKTRGQQVTLSCSPISGHRSVSWYQQTPGQGLQFLFEYFSETQRNKGNFPGRFSGRQFSNSRSEMNVSTLELGDSALYLCASSSGGPLGYFGPGTRLTVL.

V usage is TRBV28 and J usage is TRBJ2-4; TRBD2 is a possible D gene (5 bases). The germline V gene encodes CDR1 MDHEN and CDR2 SYDVKM. This CDR3 has 16 residues. Trimming pared 3 bases from V and 2 bases from J, leaving 14 bases between. The CDR3 sequence is CASSFGDWMTKNIQYF. The CDR3 nucleotides read TGTGCCAGCAGTTTCGGGGATTGGATGACCAAAAACATTCAGTACTTC.

This chain connects TRBV4-3 to TRBJ2-3; D is perhaps TRBD2 (6 bases). The CDR3 spans 14 residues. Trimming removed 0 bases at V and 6 bases at J, with 10 bases between. The germline V gene has CDR1 LGHNA and CDR2 YSLEER. This chain's CDR3 is CASSQDGTSDTQYF. The CDR3, as DNA: TGCGCCAGCAGCCAAGACGGGACTTCGGATACGCAGTATTTT.

V is TRBV5-6 and J is TRBJ1-5; D ambiguous. Per germline, CDR1 SGHDT and CDR2 YYEEEE. The germline V and J ends were trimmed by 2 bases and 1 base, with 10 bases remaining between them. This CDR3 contains 15 residues. This CDR3 is CASSLGMVSNQPQHF. The CDR3 region has the DNA TGTGCCAGCAGCTTAGGGATGGTGAGCAATCAGCCCCAGCATTTT.

In the case of this clone: Other DNA variants within this sample encode the same CDR3. The gene calls are TRBV18 and TRBJ1-1, with D uncertain. Trimming pared 0 bases from V and 1 base from J, leaving 9 bases between. This CDR3 contains 15 residues. CDR1 and CDR2 from the germline V gene are KGHSH and LQKENI. For the CDR3, the DNA is TGTGCCAGCTCACCACCCGGCAGGCCGAACACTGAAGCTTTCTTT. Amino acids: CASSPPGRPNTEAFF.

The chain recombines TRBV7-2 with TRBJ2-5; 7 bases align to TRBD2. V was clipped by 4 bases and J by 2 bases; unmatched bases: 4. Germline CDR1 reads SGHTA; CDR2 reads FQGNSA. The length of the CDR3 is 14 residues. The CDR3 bases are TGTGCCAGCAGCTGGGGGAGGGGACAAGAGACCCAGTACTTC. Encoded protein: CASSWGRGQETQYF.

Concerning this clone: This sample also contains other DNA sequences that code for the same CDR3. The CDR3 sequence is CASSYRSYGYTF. For the CDR3, the DNA is TGTGCCAGCAGTTACCGGTCCTATGGCTACACCTTC. The chain carries TRBV6-5 and TRBJ1-2; D is unresolved. CDR3 length: 12 amino acids. Trimming removed 2 bases from V and 4 bases from J, with 5 bases in between. Germline values: CDR1 MNHEY, CDR2 SVGAGI.

The chain recombines TRBV7-9 with TRBJ2-2; 8 bases are a match to TRBD1. Germline assignment: CDR1 SEHNR and CDR2 FQNEAQ (reference sequence). Germline trimming cut 5 bases from V and 6 bases from J; bases unmatched to any gene: 8. CDR3 length equals 15 residues. The CDR3 loop reads CASSLDRVASGELFF. The CDR3 DNA follows: TGTGCCAGCAGCCTGGACAGGGTGGCTTCCGGGGAGCTGTTTTTT.

This chain connects TRBV5-1 to TRBJ2-3; possible D gene TRBD2, 6 bases. V lost 0 bases, J lost 0 bases, and 11 bases lay in between. The germline gives CDR1 SGHRS, CDR2 YFSETQ. This CDR3 is built from 16 residues. DNA of the CDR3: TGCGCCAGCAGCTTGGCGGCAGGGACTAGCACAGATACGCAGTATTTT. Translating it yields CASSLAAGTSTDTQYF. The complete variable domain, with remaining parts taken from reference TRBV5-1 and TRBJ2-3, reads KAGVTQTPRYLIKTRGQQVTLSCSPISGHRSVSWYQQTPGQGLQFLFEYFSETQRNKGNFPGRFSGRQFSNSRSEMNVSTLELGDSALYLCASSLAAGTSTDTQYFGPGTRLTVL.

For this clone: This same CDR3 is encoded by further DNA sequences in the sample. The chain recombines TRBV5-1 with TRBJ2-7; 7 nucleotides line up with TRBD1. The V segment lost 0 bases and the J segment 3 bases; nucleotides outside the gene matches: 3. The CDR3 covers 14 residues. CDR1 and CDR2 from the germline V gene are SGHRS and YFSETQ. CDR3: CASSLEGARYEQYF. CDR3 bases: TGCGCCAGCAGCTTGGAGGGGGCCCGCTACGAGCAGTACTTC.